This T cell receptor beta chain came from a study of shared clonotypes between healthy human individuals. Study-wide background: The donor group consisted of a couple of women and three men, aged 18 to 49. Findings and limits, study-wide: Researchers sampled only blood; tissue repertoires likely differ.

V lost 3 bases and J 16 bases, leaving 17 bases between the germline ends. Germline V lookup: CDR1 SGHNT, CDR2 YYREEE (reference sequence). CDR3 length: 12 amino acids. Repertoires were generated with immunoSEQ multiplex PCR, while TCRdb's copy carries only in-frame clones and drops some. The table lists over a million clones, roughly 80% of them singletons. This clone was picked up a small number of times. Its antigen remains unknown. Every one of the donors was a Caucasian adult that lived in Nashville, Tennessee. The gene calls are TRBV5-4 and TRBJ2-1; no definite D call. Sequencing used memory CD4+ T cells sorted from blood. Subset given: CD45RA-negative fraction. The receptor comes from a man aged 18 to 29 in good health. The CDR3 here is CASSSDRGLIFF. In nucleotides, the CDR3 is TGTGCCAGCAGCTCGGACCGAGGTTTAATTTTCTTC.